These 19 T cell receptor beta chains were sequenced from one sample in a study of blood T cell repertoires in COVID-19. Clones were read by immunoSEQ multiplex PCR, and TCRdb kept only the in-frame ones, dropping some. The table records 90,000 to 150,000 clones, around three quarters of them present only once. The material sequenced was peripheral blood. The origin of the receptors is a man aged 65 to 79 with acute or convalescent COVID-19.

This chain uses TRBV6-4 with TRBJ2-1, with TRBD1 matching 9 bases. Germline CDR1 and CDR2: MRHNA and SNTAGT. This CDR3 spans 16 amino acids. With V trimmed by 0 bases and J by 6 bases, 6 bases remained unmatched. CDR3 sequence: CASSDSGQGRINEQFF. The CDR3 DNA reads TGTGCCAGCAGTGACTCGGGACAGGGAAGGATCAATGAGCAGTTCTTC.

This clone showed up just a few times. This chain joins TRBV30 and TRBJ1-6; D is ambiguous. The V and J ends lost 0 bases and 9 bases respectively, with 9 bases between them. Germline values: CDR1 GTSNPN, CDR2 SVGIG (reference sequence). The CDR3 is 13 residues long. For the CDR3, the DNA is TGTGCCTGGAGTGTACTGATTGGTTCACCCCTCCACTTT. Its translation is CAWSVLIGSPLHF.

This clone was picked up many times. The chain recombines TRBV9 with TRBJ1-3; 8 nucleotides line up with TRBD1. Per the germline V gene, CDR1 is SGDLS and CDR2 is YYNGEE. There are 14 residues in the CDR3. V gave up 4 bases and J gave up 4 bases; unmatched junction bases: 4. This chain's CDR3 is CASSPQGGGNTIYF. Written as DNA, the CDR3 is TGTGCCAGCAGCCCACAGGGGGGAGGAAACACCATATATTTT.

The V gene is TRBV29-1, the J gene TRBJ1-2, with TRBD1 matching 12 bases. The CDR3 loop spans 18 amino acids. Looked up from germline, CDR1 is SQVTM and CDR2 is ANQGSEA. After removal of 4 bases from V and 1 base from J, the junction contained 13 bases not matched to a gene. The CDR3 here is CSVGAFTGQGAINYGYTF. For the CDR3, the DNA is TGCAGCGTTGGAGCCTTCACGGGACAGGGGGCGATTAACTATGGCTACACCTTC.

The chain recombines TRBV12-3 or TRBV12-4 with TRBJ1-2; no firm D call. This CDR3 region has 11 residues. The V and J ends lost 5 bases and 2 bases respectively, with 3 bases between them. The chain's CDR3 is CASSQNYGYTF. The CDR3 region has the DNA TGTGCCAGCAGTCAGAACTATGGCTACACCTTC.

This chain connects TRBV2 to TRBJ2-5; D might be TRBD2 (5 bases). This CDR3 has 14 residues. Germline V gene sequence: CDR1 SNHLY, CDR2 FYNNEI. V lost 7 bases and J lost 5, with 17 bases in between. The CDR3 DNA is TGTGCCAGCATCGCCGGGGTGGGTCGGGAGACCCAGTACTTC. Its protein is CASIAGVGRETQYF.

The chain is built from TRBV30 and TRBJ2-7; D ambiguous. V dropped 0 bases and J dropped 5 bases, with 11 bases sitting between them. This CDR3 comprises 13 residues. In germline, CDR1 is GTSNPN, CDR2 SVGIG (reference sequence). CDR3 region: CAWSVTGSNEQYF. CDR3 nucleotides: TGTGCCTGGAGTGTAACCGGGTCCAACGAGCAGTACTTC.

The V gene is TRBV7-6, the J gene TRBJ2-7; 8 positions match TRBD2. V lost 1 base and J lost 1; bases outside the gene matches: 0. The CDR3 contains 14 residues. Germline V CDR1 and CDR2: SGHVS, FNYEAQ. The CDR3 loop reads CASSLGLASYEQYF. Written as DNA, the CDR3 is TGTGCCAGCAGCTTAGGACTAGCGTCCTACGAGCAGTACTTC. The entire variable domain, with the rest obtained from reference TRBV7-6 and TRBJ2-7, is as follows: GAGVSQSPRYKVTKRGQDVALRCDPISGHVSLYWYRQALGQGPEFLTYFNYEAQQDKSGLPNDRFSAERPEGSISTLTIQRTEQRDSAMYRCASSLGLASYEQYFGPGTRLTVT.

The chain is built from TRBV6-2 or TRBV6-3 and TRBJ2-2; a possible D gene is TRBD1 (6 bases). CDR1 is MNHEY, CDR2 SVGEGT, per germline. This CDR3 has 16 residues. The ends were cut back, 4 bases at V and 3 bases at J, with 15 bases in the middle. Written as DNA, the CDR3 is TGTGCCAGCAGTTCTTTACAGGGACGGGACACCGGGGAGCTGTTTTTT. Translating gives CASSSLQGRDTGELFF.

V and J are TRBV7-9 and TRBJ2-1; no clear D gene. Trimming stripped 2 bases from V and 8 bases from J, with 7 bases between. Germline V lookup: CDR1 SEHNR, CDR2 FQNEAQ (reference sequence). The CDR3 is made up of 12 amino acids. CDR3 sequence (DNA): TGTGCCAGCAGCTTAAGCCGCGATGAGCAGTTCTTC. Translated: CASSLSRDEQFF.

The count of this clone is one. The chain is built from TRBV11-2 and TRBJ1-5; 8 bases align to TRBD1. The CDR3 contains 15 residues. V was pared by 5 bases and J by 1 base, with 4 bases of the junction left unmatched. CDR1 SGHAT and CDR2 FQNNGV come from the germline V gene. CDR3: CASSPDRASNQPQHF. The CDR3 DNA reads TGTGCCAGCAGCCCGGACAGGGCGAGCAATCAGCCCCAGCATTTT.

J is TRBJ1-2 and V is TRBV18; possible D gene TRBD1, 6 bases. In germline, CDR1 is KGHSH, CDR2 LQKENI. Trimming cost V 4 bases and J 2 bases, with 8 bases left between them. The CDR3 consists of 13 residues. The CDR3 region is CASSRGQNYGYTF. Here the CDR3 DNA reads TGTGCCAGCTCACGAGGACAGAACTATGGCTACACCTTC.

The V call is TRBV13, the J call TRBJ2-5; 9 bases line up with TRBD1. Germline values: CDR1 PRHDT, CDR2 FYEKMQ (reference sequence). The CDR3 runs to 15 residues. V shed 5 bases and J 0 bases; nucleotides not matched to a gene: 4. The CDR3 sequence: CASSLRDRDQETQYF. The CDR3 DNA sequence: TGTGCCAGCAGCCTCCGGGACAGGGACCAAGAGACCCAGTACTTC.

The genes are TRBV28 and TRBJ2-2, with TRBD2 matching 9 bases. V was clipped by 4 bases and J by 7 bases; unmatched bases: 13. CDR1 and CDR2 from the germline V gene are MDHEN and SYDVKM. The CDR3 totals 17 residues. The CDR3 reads CASSSGGVAGAHGELFF. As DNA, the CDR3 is TGTGCCAGCAGTTCAGGTGGAGTAGCGGGGGCCCACGGGGAGCTGTTTTTT.

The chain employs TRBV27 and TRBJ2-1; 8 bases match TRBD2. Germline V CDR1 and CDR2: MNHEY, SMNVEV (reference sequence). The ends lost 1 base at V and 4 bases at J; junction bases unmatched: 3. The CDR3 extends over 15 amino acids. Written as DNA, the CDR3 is TGTGCCAGCAGTTTATTAAGCGGGGGTTACAATGAGCAGTTCTTC. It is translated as CASSLLSGGYNEQFF.

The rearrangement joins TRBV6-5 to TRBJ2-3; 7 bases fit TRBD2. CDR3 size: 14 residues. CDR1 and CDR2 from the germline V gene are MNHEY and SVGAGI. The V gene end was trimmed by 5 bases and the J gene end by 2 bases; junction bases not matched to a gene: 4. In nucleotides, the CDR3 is TGTGCCAGCAGTATGACTAGCAACACAGATACGCAGTATTTT. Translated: CASSMTSNTDTQYF.

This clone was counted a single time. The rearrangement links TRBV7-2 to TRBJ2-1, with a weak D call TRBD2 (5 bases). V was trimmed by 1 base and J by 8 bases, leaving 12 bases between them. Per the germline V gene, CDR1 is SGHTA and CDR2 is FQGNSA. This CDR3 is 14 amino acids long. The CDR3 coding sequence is TGTGCCAGCAGCTTAGTTGAGGCTAGCCATGAGCAGTTCTTC. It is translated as CASSLVEASHEQFF.

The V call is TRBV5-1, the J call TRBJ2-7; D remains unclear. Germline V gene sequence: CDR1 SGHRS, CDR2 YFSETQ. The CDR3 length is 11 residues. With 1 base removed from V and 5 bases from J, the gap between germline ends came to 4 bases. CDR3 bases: TGCGCCAGCAGCTTGAGCGACGAGCAGTACTTC. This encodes CASSLSDEQYF.

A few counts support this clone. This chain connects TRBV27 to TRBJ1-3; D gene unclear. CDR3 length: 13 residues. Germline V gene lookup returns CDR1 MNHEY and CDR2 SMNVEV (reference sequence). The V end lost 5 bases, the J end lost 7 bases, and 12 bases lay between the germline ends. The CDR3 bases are TGTGCCAGCAGTACCGGCCCGGGGAACACCATATATTTT. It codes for CASSTGPGNTIYF.